The 14 T cell receptor beta chains below were found in one sample sequenced in a study of T cell clonotyping in hematopoietic cell transplantation. Time point described: recipient sample about 28 days before transplant, after cytoreduction. Measured with immunoSEQ multiplex PCR; TCRdb has only the in-frame clones, and not every one. The repertoire holds 46,000 or so clones, with around 84% as singletons. The source material was peripheral blood mononuclear cells, sampled before stem cell transplant. These receptors all come from a man between 60 and 75 years old with biphenotypic leukemia. Some clones in this sample may be carry-over from other donors' samples.

This clone was observed a single time. The chain combines TRBV30 with TRBJ1-2; maybe TRBD1 (5 bases). The V and J ends lost 0 bases and 4 bases respectively, with 18 bases between them. The CDR3 extends over 16 amino acids. Germline V lookup: CDR1 GTSNPN, CDR2 SVGIG (reference sequence). CDR3 coding DNA: TGTGCCTGGAGTGTGTCCCCCGGGGCCACCCTCTATGGCTACACCTTC. Amino acid sequence: CAWSVSPGATLYGYTF.

The V call is TRBV30, the J call TRBJ2-3; 14 positions agree with TRBD2. Trimming at V came to 7 bases and at J to 3 bases, leaving 15 bases not matched to a gene. The CDR3 has 18 residues. Germline V CDR1 and CDR2: GTSNPN, SVGIG (reference sequence). The CDR3 coding sequence is TGTGCCTCCTCGGGACTAGCGGGAGCCCCACCGAAGACAGATACGCAGTATTTT. This gives the protein CASSGLAGAPPKTDTQYF.

This clone counts as medium-sized. The chain is built from TRBV4-2 and TRBJ2-7, with TRBD2 matching over 8 bases. CDR1 and CDR2 from the germline V gene are LGHNA and YNFKEQ. Trimming at V came to 2 bases and at J to 0 bases, leaving 6 bases not matched to a gene. The CDR3 consists of 16 residues. The CDR3 nucleotides read TGTGCCAGCAGCCAAATTCCGCGGGAGGCCTCCTACGAGCAGTACTTC. Its protein is CASSQIPREASYEQYF.

This clone was counted between two and nine times. The CDR3 protein is CASSGVRTGSYEQYF. The CDR3 coding sequence is TGTGCCAGCAGTGGGGTCCGGACAGGATCCTACGAGCAGTACTTC. The chain couples TRBV2 to TRBJ2-7; 7 nucleotides align to TRBD1. There are 15 residues in the CDR3. The ends lost 4 bases at V and 1 base at J; junction bases unmatched: 7. Germline V CDR1 and CDR2: SNHLY, FYNNEI.

This chain connects TRBV5-4 to TRBJ2-7, with unresolved D. Germline CDR1 is SGHNT and CDR2 is YYREEE (reference sequence). The V end lost 0 bases, the J end lost 1 base, and 5 bases lay between the germline ends. There are 13 residues in the CDR3. DNA for the CDR3: TGTGCCAGCAGCTTGGAGCAGTCCTACGAGCAGTACTTC. It encodes CASSLEQSYEQYF.

The V gene is TRBV6-1, the J gene TRBJ1-2; TRBD1 matches at 10 bases. Trimming at V came to 6 bases and at J to 2 bases, leaving 3 bases not matched to a gene. In germline, CDR1 is MNHNS, CDR2 SASEGT. CDR3 size: 14 residues. In DNA, the CDR3 is TGTGCCAGCAGAAGACAGGGGGCGAACTATGGCTACACCTTC. Its protein product is CASRRQGANYGYTF.

The rearrangement uses TRBV7-9 and TRBJ1-2; D not certain. The germline V and J ends were trimmed by 3 bases and 3 bases, with 14 bases remaining between them. Germline V gene sequence: CDR1 SEHNR, CDR2 FQNEAQ (reference sequence). This CDR3 spans 15 amino acids. The CDR3 sequence: CASSFIGGNHYGYTF. The CDR3 DNA reads TGTGCCAGCAGCTTTATAGGTGGGAATCACTATGGCTACACCTTC. The full variable domain, completed using reference TRBV7-9 and TRBJ1-2, is DTGVSQNPRHKITKRGQNVTFRCDPISEHNRLYWYRQTLGQGPEFLTYFQNEAQLEKSRLLSDRFSAERPKGSFSTLEIQRTEQGDSAMYLCASSFIGGNHYGYTFGSGTRLTVV.

Only one count was recorded for this clone. V usage is TRBV6-1 and J usage is TRBJ2-1; a weak D match, TRBD2 (6 bases). The CDR3 totals 14 residues. The V gene's germline CDR1 is MNHNS and CDR2 SASEGT. The V end lost 9 bases, the J end lost 4 bases, and 16 bases lay between the germline ends. The CDR3 bases are TGTGCCAGTCGGGGGACCCTGATTTACAATGAGCAGTTCTTC. It translates to CASRGTLIYNEQFF.

This chain joins TRBV5-1 and TRBJ2-1, with 10 bases fitting TRBD1. Germline CDR1 and CDR2: SGHRS and YFSETQ. Trimming removed 2 bases from V and 8 bases from J; junction bases left unmatched: 4. The CDR3 length is 14 residues. Here the CDR3 DNA reads TGCGCCAGCAGCTTCGGACAGGGGGGTGATGAGCAGTTCTTC. Translated: CASSFGQGGDEQFF.

The gene calls are TRBV2 and TRBJ1-1; D gene uncertain. The CDR3 runs 13 residues. Trimming cost V 7 bases and J 3 bases, with 12 bases left between them. Germline CDR1 SNHLY, CDR2 FYNNEI. CDR3 in DNA: TGTGCCAGCAATTGGGGTGGGGACACTGAAGCTTTCTTT. Amino acid sequence: CASNWGGDTEAFF.

The chain recombines TRBV5-6 with TRBJ2-7; D not certain. Trimming left V 2 bases short and J 1 base short, with 10 bases between. This CDR3 comprises 14 residues. Germline V gene data show CDR1 as SGHDT and CDR2 as YYEEEE. The CDR3 DNA is TGTGCCAGCAGCTTCGGACGCCTATCCTACGAGCAGTACTTC. Protein product: CASSFGRLSYEQYF.

The J gene is TRBJ2-3, the V gene TRBV6-1, with D unresolved. The CDR3 is made up of 11 amino acids. V was cut by 6 bases and J by 6 bases, with 7 bases left in between. The V gene's germline CDR1 is MNHNS and CDR2 SASEGT. This CDR3 reads CASRIGDTQYF. The CDR3 nucleotides are TGTGCCAGCAGGATAGGGGATACGCAGTATTTT.

This clone was counted a single time. The chain joins TRBV6-6 to TRBJ2-7; 8 bases match TRBD1. This CDR3 contains 16 residues. Looked up from germline, CDR1 is MNHNY and CDR2 is SVGAGI (reference sequence). V gave up 8 bases and J gave up 3 bases; unmatched junction bases: 15. CDR3 region: CASYASGGSANYEQYF. The DNA for the CDR3 is TGTGCCAGCTACGCCTCAGGGGGCTCGGCTAACTACGAGCAGTACTTC.

The chain is built from TRBV2 and TRBJ2-1, with a weak D call TRBD2 (5 bases). Per the germline V gene, CDR1 is SNHLY and CDR2 is FYNNEI. V was shortened by 3 bases and J by 10 bases, with 10 bases between the two germline ends. This CDR3 region has 12 residues. The CDR3 loop is CASSDEGPEQFF. As DNA, the CDR3 is TGTGCCAGCAGTGACGAGGGCCCCGAGCAGTTCTTC.